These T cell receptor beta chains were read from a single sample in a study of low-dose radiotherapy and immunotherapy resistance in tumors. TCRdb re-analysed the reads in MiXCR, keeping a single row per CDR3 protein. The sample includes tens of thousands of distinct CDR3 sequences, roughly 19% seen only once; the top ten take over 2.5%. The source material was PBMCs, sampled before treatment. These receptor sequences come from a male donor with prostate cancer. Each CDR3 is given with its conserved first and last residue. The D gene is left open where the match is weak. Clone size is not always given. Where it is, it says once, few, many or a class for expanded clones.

CDR3: CSARDQGASLDTQYF
DNA: TGCAGTGCTAGAGATCAGGGGGCCAGTTTAGATACGCAGTATTTT
D: TRBD1
V: TRBV20-1
size: many
J: TRBJ2-3

CDR3: CATSRDLGIASGNTIYF
DNA: TGTGCCACCAGCAGAGATCTTGGGATTGCCTCTGGAAACACCATATATTTT
D: -
V: TRBV15
size: many
J: TRBJ1-3

CDR3: CSAISGNTEAFF
DNA: TGCAGTGCTATTTCCGGCAACACTGAAGCTTTCTTT
D: -
V: TRBV20-1
size: few
J: TRBJ1-1

CDR3: CASSAEGRDTQYF
DNA: TGTGCCAGCAGCGCGGAGGGCCGGGATACGCAGTATTTT
D: -
V: TRBV7-2
size: -
J: TRBJ2-3

CDR3: CASSLGAGYLDTQYF
DNA: TGCGCCAGCAGCTTGGGGGCGGGGTACCTGGATACGCAGTATTTT
D: -
V: TRBV5-1
size: many
J: TRBJ2-3

CDR3: CASSLDPRGHYEQYF
DNA: TGTGCCAGCAGCTTAGACCCCCGGGGGCATTACGAGCAGTACTTC
D: -
V: TRBV11-2
size: many
J: TRBJ2-7

CDR3: CSAPTGDGGNTIYF
DNA: TGCAGTGCCCCGACAGGGGACGGTGGAAACACCATATATTTT
D: TRBD1
V: TRBV20-1
size: many
J: TRBJ1-3

CDR3: CASSPGTGKLWSEGTDTQYF
DNA: TGTGCCAGCAGCCCCGGGACAGGGAAATTATGGTCTGAGGGCACAGATACGCAGTATTTT
D: TRBD1
V: TRBV6-5
size: many
J: TRBJ2-3

CDR3: CASRRTGGADSPLHF
DNA: TGCGCCAGCAGGAGGACAGGGGGCGCGGATTCACCCCTCCACTTT
D: TRBD1
V: TRBV5-1
size: many
J: TRBJ1-6

CDR3: CSAQAYRDSTYNEQFF
DNA: TGCAGTGCGCAGGCATATCGGGACAGCACCTACAATGAGCAGTTCTTC
D: TRBD1
V: TRBV20-1
size: many
J: TRBJ2-1

CDR3: CASKDQRVGNQPQHF
DNA: TGTGCCAGCAAAGACCAGAGGGTCGGCAATCAGCCCCAGCATTTT
D: -
V: TRBV2
size: many
J: TRBJ1-5

CDR3: CASSPLVGSSEQYF
DNA: TGTGCCAGCAGCCCCTTAGTAGGGTCTAGTGAGCAGTACTTC
D: -
V: TRBV3-1
size: many
J: TRBJ2-7

CDR3: CSARDLGTGITEAFF
DNA: TGCAGTGCTAGAGATCTGGGGACAGGGATCACTGAAGCTTTCTTT
D: TRBD1
V: TRBV20-1
size: few
J: TRBJ1-1

CDR3: CASSQDGSGQTNTEAFF
DNA: TGTGCCAGCAGCCAAGATGGAAGCGGGCAGACGAACACTGAAGCTTTCTTT
D: -
V: TRBV4-2
size: many
J: TRBJ1-1

CDR3: CASSSSQGWETQYF
DNA: TGTGCCAGCAGCTCGTCCCAGGGCTGGGAGACCCAGTACTTC
D: -
V: TRBV5-4
size: many
J: TRBJ2-5

CDR3: CASSMTTPGGYTF
DNA: TGTGCCAGCAGCATGACCACCCCCGGAGGCTACACCTTC
D: -
V: TRBV6-6
size: many
J: TRBJ1-2

CDR3: CASTPADTQYF
DNA: TGTGCCAGCACCCCTGCAGATACGCAGTATTTT
D: -
V: TRBV12-3/TRBV12-4
size: many
J: TRBJ2-3

CDR3: CASQRNPTGNTIYF
DNA: TGTGCCAGCCAAAGGAACCCCACGGGGAACACCATATATTTT
D: -
V: TRBV6-2/TRBV6-3
size: many
J: TRBJ1-3

CDR3: CASSSQQFF
DNA: TGTGCCAGCAGCTCCCAGCAGTTCTTC
D: -
V: TRBV7-9
size: many
J: TRBJ2-1

CDR3: CASSLGRYEQYF
DNA: TGTGCCAGCAGCTTAGGGCGGTACGAGCAGTACTTC
D: -
V: TRBV7-9
size: many
J: TRBJ2-7

CDR3: CASRGLGVAYEQYF
DNA: TGTGCCAGCAGGGGTCTTGGGGTTGCCTACGAGCAGTACTTC
D: -
V: TRBV21-1
size: many
J: TRBJ2-7

CDR3: CASSPLSGENTGELFF
DNA: TGCGCCAGCAGCCCCCTTTCGGGGGAGAACACCGGGGAGCTGTTTTTT
D: -
V: TRBV4-1
size: many
J: TRBJ2-2

CDR3: CASSLTPRSGGYEQYF
DNA: TGCGCCAGCAGCCTGACCCCCCGGAGCGGGGGCTACGAGCAGTACTTC
D: TRBD2
V: TRBV5-1
size: many
J: TRBJ2-7

CDR3: CATSDSGGPETQYF
DNA: TGTGCCACCAGTGATTCGGGGGGACCGGAGACCCAGTACTTC
D: TRBD2
V: TRBV24-1
size: many
J: TRBJ2-5

CDR3: CAISDHGGEIEQYF
DNA: TGTGCCATCAGTGATCACGGGGGGGAGATAGAGCAGTACTTC
D: TRBD2
V: TRBV10-3
size: many
J: TRBJ2-7

CDR3: CASSSLNTIYF
DNA: TGTGCCAGCAGTTCCCTCAACACCATATATTTT
D: -
V: TRBV6-2/TRBV6-3
size: many
J: TRBJ1-3

CDR3: CASSEVRYRTGSPLHF
DNA: TGTGCCAGCAGTGAAGTACGGTACAGGACGGGTTCACCCCTCCACTTT
D: -
V: TRBV6-5
size: many
J: TRBJ1-6

CDR3: CASSVMLVNQPQHF
DNA: TGTGCCAGCAGCGTCATGTTGGTTAATCAGCCCCAGCATTTT
D: -
V: TRBV2
size: many
J: TRBJ1-5

CDR3: CASSVEAGGFPPQYF
DNA: TGTGCCAGCAGCGTAGAGGCGGGGGGGTTCCCCCCCCAGTACTTC
D: TRBD2
V: TRBV9
size: many
J: TRBJ2-5

CDR3: CASSKDRGRSTNEKLFF
DNA: TGTGCCAGCAGCAAGGACAGGGGGCGGTCAACTAATGAAAAACTGTTTTTT
D: TRBD1
V: TRBV7-9
size: many
J: TRBJ1-4

CDR3: CASSQDLLGGGAKETQYF
DNA: TGTGCCAGCAGCCAAGATCTCTTAGGCGGGGGGGCGAAGGAGACCCAGTACTTC
D: TRBD2
V: TRBV4-2
size: -
J: TRBJ2-5

CDR3: CASSGLGSGANVLTF
DNA: TGTGCCAGCAGCGGACTCGGCTCTGGGGCCAACGTCCTGACTTTC
D: -
V: TRBV2
size: -
J: TRBJ2-6

CDR3: CASFPGLIAEAFF
DNA: TGTGCCAGCTTTCCGGGACTCATCGCTGAAGCTTTCTTT
D: -
V: TRBV6-2/TRBV6-3
size: -
J: TRBJ1-1

CDR3: CASSSGLRNGYTF
DNA: TGCGCCAGCAGCTCAGGGTTAAGGAATGGCTACACCTTC
D: -
V: TRBV5-1
size: many
J: TRBJ1-2

CDR3: CAWRGQINEKLFF
DNA: TGTGCCTGGAGGGGGCAGATTAATGAAAAACTGTTTTTT
D: -
V: TRBV30
size: few
J: TRBJ1-4

CDR3: CAWSGYEQYF
DNA: TGTGCCTGGAGTGGGTACGAGCAGTACTTC
D: -
V: TRBV30
size: many
J: TRBJ2-7

CDR3: CASSFGRSTNEKLFF
DNA: TGTGCCAGCAGCTTCGGACGGTCCACTAATGAAAAACTGTTTTTT
D: -
V: TRBV5-8
size: many
J: TRBJ1-4

CDR3: CASSQTSGGGYEQFF
DNA: TGCGCCAGCAGCCAAACTAGCGGGGGGGGATATGAGCAGTTCTTC
D: TRBD2
V: TRBV4-3
size: many
J: TRBJ2-1

CDR3: CASSPGQGVYEQYF
DNA: TGTGCCAGCAGCCCCGGACAGGGGGTCTACGAGCAGTACTTC
D: TRBD1
V: TRBV5-4
size: many
J: TRBJ2-7

CDR3: CASSLGASGYNEQFF
DNA: TGTGCCAGCAGTTTAGGGGCTAGCGGCTACAATGAGCAGTTCTTC
D: TRBD2
V: TRBV27
size: many
J: TRBJ2-1

CDR3: CASRMTSSTDTQYF
DNA: TGTGCCAGCAGAATGACTAGCAGCACAGATACGCAGTATTTT
D: TRBD2
V: TRBV6-4
size: many
J: TRBJ2-3

CDR3: CSARARGNSPLHF
DNA: TGCAGTGCTAGAGCGAGGGGCAATTCACCCCTCCACTTT
D: -
V: TRBV20-1
size: many
J: TRBJ1-6

CDR3: CASSVDREAFF
DNA: TGCGCCAGCAGCGTGGACAGAGAAGCTTTCTTT
D: -
V: TRBV4-3
size: -
J: TRBJ1-1

CDR3: CASSEERGLGTDTQYF
DNA: TGTGCCAGCAGTGAAGAACGGGGGTTGGGCACAGATACGCAGTATTTT
D: -
V: TRBV6-1
size: many
J: TRBJ2-3

CDR3: CASSFPSGGPQETQYF
DNA: TGCGCCAGCAGCTTCCCTAGCGGGGGGCCACAAGAGACCCAGTACTTC
D: TRBD2
V: TRBV5-1
size: -
J: TRBJ2-5

CDR3: CASSPLQGGDQPQHF
DNA: TGTGCCAGCAGTCCCCTGCAAGGGGGGGATCAGCCCCAGCATTTT
D: -
V: TRBV27
size: many
J: TRBJ1-5

CDR3: CSAIRLDGGGEAFF
DNA: TGCAGTGCTATTAGGCTTGACGGTGGTGGGGAAGCTTTCTTT
D: -
V: TRBV20-1
size: many
J: TRBJ1-1

CDR3: CASSARGWSGELFF
DNA: TGTGCCAGCAGCGCACGAGGATGGTCCGGGGAGCTGTTTTTT
D: -
V: TRBV7-6
size: many
J: TRBJ2-2

CDR3: CASRDVPQYF
DNA: TGTGCCAGTAGGGACGTTCCCCAGTACTTC
D: -
V: TRBV6-5
size: -
J: TRBJ2-5

CDR3: CASSSGGSGELFF
DNA: TGTGCCAGCAGCTCCGGGGGTTCCGGGGAGCTGTTTTTT
D: -
V: TRBV7-9
size: many
J: TRBJ2-2

CDR3: CASQGSEMLDGDRGSYEQYF
DNA: TGTGCCAGCCAGGGATCGGAAATGTTGGACGGGGACAGGGGGTCCTACGAGCAGTACTTC
D: TRBD1
V: TRBV12-3/TRBV12-4
size: many
J: TRBJ2-7

CDR3: CASSWTGTTANEQFF
DNA: TGTGCCAGCAGCTGGACCGGGACTACCGCTAATGAGCAGTTCTTC
D: TRBD2
V: TRBV3-1
size: many
J: TRBJ2-1

CDR3: CASSYANRGQSNVLTF
DNA: TGTGCCAGCAGTTACGCGAACAGGGGCCAATCCAACGTCCTGACTTTC
D: TRBD1
V: TRBV6-6
size: many
J: TRBJ2-6

CDR3: CASSLAMVAGQLNTEAFF
DNA: TGTGCCAGCAGCTTGGCCATGGTGGCTGGGCAGCTGAACACTGAAGCTTTCTTT
D: -
V: TRBV7-9
size: many
J: TRBJ1-1

CDR3: CASSPVGGGETQYF
DNA: TGTGCCAGCAGTCCAGTGGGGGGGGGAGAGACCCAGTACTTC
D: TRBD2
V: TRBV7-3
size: many
J: TRBJ2-5

CDR3: CASGRAGNTGELFF
DNA: TGTGCCAGCGGTAGGGCAGGAAACACCGGGGAGCTGTTTTTT
D: -
V: TRBV7-2
size: many
J: TRBJ2-2